Reported below is one T cell receptor (beta chain). TCRdb reprocessed the 5' RACE reads; each CDR3 protein has one entry and no DNA is given. This sample's table has 200,000 to 300,000 distinct CDR3 sequences. These data are taken from a study of T cells expressing NK-cell markers. The overall study: It was from sorted CD3+CD56+NKG2C+, CD3+CD56+NKG2C- and CD3+CD56-NKG2C+ T cells that TCR beta repertoires came. Seven of the eight sequenced donors were HCMV-seropositive; one was seronegative.

This receptor was taken from a young man in good health. Sample: blood T cells: a sorted CD56 or NKG2C T cell subset, CD4+ or CD8+ T cells, or bulk PBMC T cells (not recorded which).

CDR3 region: CASSSSPSSLSGLAPLDTQYF. V usage is TRBV5-1 and J usage is TRBJ2-3; with no DNA, the TCRdb D assignment of TRBD2 cannot be verified. Per germline, CDR1 SGHRS and CDR2 YFSETQ. The CDR3 consists of 21 residues.